This T cell receptor (beta chain) was recovered during a study of blood T cell repertoires in COVID-19. Overall study: Nucleic acid was either cDNA or gDNA, and it came from T cells, B-cell-depleted T cells, or PBMCs.

Germline values: CDR1 LNHDA, CDR2 SQIVND (reference sequence). V lost 6 bases to trimming and J lost 2 bases, with 11 bases between them. The CDR3 consists of 14 residues. Some clones are missing from TCRdb's copy, which holds only in-frame ones; the method was immunoSEQ multiplex PCR. The sample lists just over 300,000 clones; under 90% were seen once. The source is a woman aged 25 to 39 with COVID-19, enrolled during active disease. Sequenced sample: peripheral blood. The chain combines TRBV19 with TRBJ1-5; unclear D gene. CDR3 DNA sequence: TGTGCCAGTAGATTCGACGGGGGCAATCAGCCCCAGCATTTT. Translation: CASRFDGGNQPQHF.